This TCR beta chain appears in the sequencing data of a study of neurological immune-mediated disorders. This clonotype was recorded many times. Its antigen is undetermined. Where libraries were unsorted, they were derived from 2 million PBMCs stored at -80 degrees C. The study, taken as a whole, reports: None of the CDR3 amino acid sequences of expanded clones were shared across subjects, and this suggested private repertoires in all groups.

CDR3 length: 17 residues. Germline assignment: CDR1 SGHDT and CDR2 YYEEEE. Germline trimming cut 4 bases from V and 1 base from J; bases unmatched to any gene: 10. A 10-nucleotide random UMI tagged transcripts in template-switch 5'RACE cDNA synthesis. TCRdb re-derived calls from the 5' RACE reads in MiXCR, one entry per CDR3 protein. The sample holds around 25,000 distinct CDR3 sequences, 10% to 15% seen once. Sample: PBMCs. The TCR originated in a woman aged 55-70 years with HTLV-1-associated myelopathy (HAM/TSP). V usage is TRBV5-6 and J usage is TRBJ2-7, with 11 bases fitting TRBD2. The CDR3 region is CASSPPGLAEGSYEQYF. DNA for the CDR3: TGTGCCAGCAGCCCCCCGGGACTAGCGGAAGGGTCCTACGAGCAGTACTTC. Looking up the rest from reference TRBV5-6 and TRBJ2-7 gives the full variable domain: DAGVTQSPTHLIKTRGQQVTLRCSPKSGHDTVSWYQQALGQGPQFIFQYYEEEERQRGNFPDRFSGHQFPNYSSELNVNALLLGDSALYLCASSPPGLAEGSYEQYFGPGTRLTVT.